The 26 T cell receptor beta chains presented below share a single source sample, sequenced in a study of cytomegalovirus exposure and HLA in healthy donors. Vbeta (60) and Jbeta (13) primers were used in the PCR. Profiled with immunoSEQ multiplex PCR; TCRdb holds only in-frame clones, not every one. The sample shows just over 150,000 clones, roughly 80% of them seen only once. The sample comprised PBMCs. The origin of the receptors is a male donor in good health and CMV-seropositive.

The CDR3 DNA follows: TGTGCCAGCAGGAGGACAGAAGAGACCCAGTACTTC. It codes for CASRRTEETQYF. The chain links TRBV7-9 to TRBJ2-5; weak D call: TRBD1 (6 bases). The germline gives CDR1 SEHNR, CDR2 FQNEAQ (reference sequence). The ends were cut back, 6 bases at V and 3 bases at J, with 8 bases in the middle. The CDR3 has 12 amino acids.

The chain is built from TRBV15 and TRBJ1-2; the match to TRBD1 covers 7 bases. Looked up from germline, CDR1 is LNHNV and CDR2 is YYDKDF (reference sequence). J was trimmed by 4 bases and V by 9 bases; bases with no gene match: 11. The CDR3 has 14 residues. The CDR3 sequence is CATFHPGQLYGYTF. The CDR3 DNA reads as TGTGCCACTTTTCACCCGGGACAGCTCTATGGCTACACCTTC.

This clone was observed a handful of times. This sequence joins TRBV30 and TRBJ2-6; TRBD1 might be the D (6 bases). The V gene lost 4 bases and the J gene lost 0 bases, with 10 bases spanning the gap. CDR3 length: 15 residues. Germline-derived CDR1 and CDR2 are GTSNPN and SVGIG (reference sequence). The CDR3 DNA follows: TGTGCCTGGACTTCGGACAGCTCTGGGGCCAACGTCCTGACTTTC. Amino acid sequence: CAWTSDSSGANVLTF.

This chain joins TRBV5-4 and TRBJ2-5, with D possibly TRBD2 on 6 matching bases. Looked up from germline, CDR1 is SGHNT and CDR2 is YYREEE (reference sequence). The CDR3 is 16 amino acids. With 4 bases removed from V and 9 bases from J, the gap between germline ends came to 25 bases. CDR3 sequence reads: CASSGGRDSRFRAQYF. The CDR3 DNA is TGTGCCAGCAGCGGTGGTAGGGACTCCAGGTTCAGGGCCCAGTACTTC.

V gene TRBV5-8 combines with J gene TRBJ1-5; weak D call: TRBD1 (5 bases). The length of the CDR3 is 17 residues. V dropped 0 bases and J dropped 5 bases, with 18 bases sitting between them. Germline V gene sequence: CDR1 SGHTS, CDR2 YDEGEE. The CDR3 loop is CASSLVAWQGLDQPQHF. The CDR3 DNA follows: TGTGCCAGCAGCTTGGTGGCATGGCAGGGCTTGGATCAGCCCCAGCATTTT. The complete variable domain, with remaining parts taken from reference TRBV5-8 and TRBJ1-5, reads EAGVTQSPTHLIKTRGQQATLRCSPISGHTSVYWYQQALGLGLQFLLWYDEGEERNRGNFPPRFSGRQFPNYSSELNVNALELEDSALYLCASSLVAWQGLDQPQHFGDGTRLSIL.

The V gene is TRBV28, the J gene TRBJ1-6; D perhaps matches TRBD1 (6 bases). The germline V gene encodes CDR1 MDHEN and CDR2 SYDVKM. This CDR3 is built from 14 residues. Trimming took 7 bases from V and 10 from J, leaving 17 bases between them. CDR3 sequence (DNA): TGTGCCAGCACTACCGGACAGTACAGGTCACCCCTCCACTTT. This sequence encodes CASTTGQYRSPLHF.

V gene TRBV6-6 combines with J gene TRBJ2-7, with 8 positions matching TRBD1. Germline loops: CDR1 MNHNY, CDR2 SVGAGI (reference sequence). V lost 0 bases to trimming and J lost 2 bases; unmatched junction nucleotides: 6. The CDR3 extends over 16 amino acids. The CDR3 bases are TGTGCCAGCAGTTACTCTCGCGACAGGGGTACCTACGAGCAGTACTTC. Translating gives CASSYSRDRGTYEQYF.

This chain joins TRBV19 and TRBJ2-3; 9 nucleotides agree with TRBD1. The CDR3 is 20 amino acids. J gave up 3 bases and V 4 bases, and 20 bases lay outside the gene matches. Germline-derived CDR1 and CDR2 are LNHDA and SQIVND (reference sequence). The CDR3 spells CASSTRSRRMDRGGTDTQYF. The CDR3 DNA sequence: TGTGCCAGTAGTACCAGGTCCCGTCGAATGGACAGGGGAGGAACAGATACGCAGTATTTT.

CDR3 protein: CASSLGLPLNTEAFF. The CDR3 nucleotides are TGTGCCAGCAGCTTGGGCCTCCCACTGAACACTGAAGCTTTCTTT. This chain uses TRBV7-8 with TRBJ1-1; unclear D gene. The CDR3 length is 15 residues. CDR1 and CDR2 (germline): SGHVS, FQNEAQ. V gave up 3 bases and J gave up 0 bases, with 11 bases separating them.

The V and J genes are TRBV10-3 and TRBJ1-4, with 8 bases fitting TRBD1. The CDR3 sequence is 14 residues long. Germline trimming cut 8 bases from V and 0 bases from J; bases unmatched to any gene: 2. Germline CDR1 reads ENHRY; CDR2 reads SYGVKD. CDR3 sequence reads: CAIRQGTTNEKLFF. As DNA, the CDR3 is TGTGCCATCCGACAGGGGACAACTAATGAAAAACTGTTTTTT.

This rearrangement joins TRBV28 to TRBJ2-7; 8 positions match TRBD2. This CDR3 comprises 14 residues. Germline CDR1 and CDR2: MDHEN and SYDVKM. J lost 3 bases, V lost 7 bases, and 8 bases had no gene match. The DNA of the CDR3 is TGTGCCAGCAACAAACTAGCGGATTACTACGAGCAGTACTTC. It translates to CASNKLADYYEQYF.

This clone occurred a few times. The chain carries TRBV20-1 and TRBJ2-7; weak D call: TRBD1 (6 bases). Trimming removed 6 bases from V and 4 bases from J, with 10 bases in between. The germline V gene has CDR1 DFQATT and CDR2 SNEGSKA (reference sequence). This CDR3 is built from 11 residues. The CDR3 loop is CSAPDSYEQYF. DNA for the CDR3: TGCAGTGCGCCGGACAGTTACGAGCAGTACTTC.

This chain connects TRBV7-9 to TRBJ2-1, with TRBD2 identical over 9 bases. CDR1 and CDR2 (germline): SEHNR, FQNEAQ (reference sequence). V shed 10 bases and J 5 bases; nucleotides not matched to a gene: 18. CDR3 length: 17 residues. CDR3 region: CATFRGRAGGRDNEQFF. The CDR3 nucleotides are TGTGCCACCTTCCGAGGTAGGGCGGGAGGGCGGGACAATGAGCAGTTCTTC.

The chain couples TRBV5-4 to TRBJ2-7, with 8 bases aligning to TRBD1. Germline V lookup: CDR1 SGHNT, CDR2 YYREEE (reference sequence). Losses at the gene ends were 2 bases for V and 3 bases for J; bases not matched to a gene: 4. The CDR3 runs 14 residues. The CDR3 is CASSFHGTGYEQYF. The CDR3, as DNA: TGTGCCAGCAGCTTTCATGGGACAGGCTACGAGCAGTACTTC.

V gene TRBV9 combines with J gene TRBJ1-2; 8 bases are a match to TRBD1. The CDR3 length is 16 residues. Germline V gene sequence: CDR1 SGDLS, CDR2 YYNGEE. V trimming: 2 bases; J trimming: 3 bases; junction bases outside the gene matches: 9. CDR3 in amino acids: CASSVQGDRPYYGYTF. DNA for the CDR3: TGTGCCAGCAGCGTTCAGGGGGACAGGCCCTACTATGGCTACACCTTC.

The V gene is TRBV6-5, the J gene TRBJ1-6; perhaps TRBD1 as D (6 bases). Germline CDR1 MNHEY, CDR2 SVGAGI. This CDR3 comprises 16 residues. V lost 0 bases and J 7 bases, leaving 13 bases between the germline ends. The CDR3 DNA follows: TGTGCCAGCAGTTACTCGAGTTACAGGGAAAATTCACCCCTCCACTTT. Amino acid sequence: CASSYSSYRENSPLHF.

This chain connects TRBV7-9 to TRBJ2-3, with TRBD2 identical over 11 bases. Trimming at V came to 1 base and at J to 0 bases, leaving 0 bases not matched to a gene. CDR1 is SEHNR and CDR2 is FQNEAQ in the germline V gene (reference sequence). The CDR3 runs to 16 residues. CDR3 loop: CASSLGTSGSTDTQYF. Here the CDR3 DNA reads TGTGCCAGCAGCTTAGGGACTAGCGGGAGCACAGATACGCAGTATTTT.

This chain connects TRBV5-5 to TRBJ2-1; D is unresolved. The CDR3 contains 12 residues. Trimming removed 4 bases at V and 10 bases at J, with 12 bases between. Looked up from germline, CDR1 is SGHKS and CDR2 is YYEKEE (reference sequence). For the CDR3, the DNA is TGTGCCAGCAGCCAACCCCCAGCGGAGCAGTTCTTC. Its protein product is CASSQPPAEQFF.

The gene calls are TRBV30 and TRBJ2-7, with D possibly being TRBD2 (6 bases). This CDR3 is built from 14 residues. Germline CDR1 is GTSNPN and CDR2 is SVGIG (reference sequence). The ends were cut back, 5 bases at V and 0 bases at J, with 14 bases in the middle. The CDR3 nucleotides are TGTGCCTGGGGTTCCGCGGGGTACTCCTACGAGCAGTACTTC. This gives the protein CAWGSAGYSYEQYF.

The rearrangement links TRBV19 to TRBJ2-5, with a tentative D call TRBD2 (5 bases). The CDR3 sequence is 15 residues long. Trimming stripped 0 bases from V and 4 bases from J, with 12 bases between. Looked up from germline, CDR1 is LNHDA and CDR2 is SQIVND (reference sequence). As DNA, the CDR3 is TGTGCCAGTAGTATAGAGGGGAGAGCGGCAGAGACCCAGTACTTC. It specifies CASSIEGRAAETQYF. The whole variable domain, filled in from reference TRBV19 and TRBJ2-5, reads DGGITQSPKYLFRKEGQNVTLSCEQNLNHDAMYWYRQDPGQGLRLIYYSQIVNDFQKGDIAEGYSVSREKKESFPLTVTSAQKNPTAFYLCASSIEGRAAETQYFGPGTRLLVL.

This rearrangement joins TRBV12-5 to TRBJ2-5; TRBD2 aligns across 8 bases. J lost 5 bases, V lost 7 bases, and 12 bases had no gene match. Per germline, CDR1 LGHNT and CDR2 FRNRAP. This CDR3 has 15 amino acids. The CDR3 region is CASAFGGAGRETQYF. The DNA for the CDR3 is TGTGCTAGTGCCTTCGGGGGGGCGGGTCGGGAGACCCAGTACTTC.

Notes on this clone: Other DNA sequences in this specimen translate into the identical CDR3. The V gene is TRBV7-9, the J gene TRBJ2-7; 9 nucleotides match TRBD1. The junction had 3 bases not matched to a gene; V was cut back by 2 bases and J by 1 base. Germline CDR1 and CDR2: SEHNR and FQNEAQ (reference sequence). There are 15 residues in the CDR3. CDR3 DNA sequence: TGTGCCAGCAGCTTACCGGGACAGGGATCCTACGAGCAGTACTTC. Translation: CASSLPGQGSYEQYF.

On this clone: A read error may account for a junction end that differs from germline. The chain has TRBV7-9 and TRBJ2-7; a possible D gene is TRBD2 (5 bases). Germline CDR1 reads SEHNR; CDR2 reads FQNEAQ (reference sequence). The CDR3 has 15 amino acids. This CDR3 is CSSSLARGFSYEQYF. In DNA, the CDR3 is TGTTCCAGCAGCTTAGCGCGCGGGTTCTCCTACGAGCAGTACTTC.

The V gene is TRBV6-1, the J gene TRBJ1-3, with TRBD1 matching 7 bases. The CDR3 has 13 residues. Unmatched junction bases numbered 5, after V lost 8 bases and J lost 4 bases. Germline loops: CDR1 MNHNS, CDR2 SASEGT. The CDR3 DNA is TGTGCCAGCCAGACAGGGTTGGGAAACACCATATATTTT. Translated, it gives CASQTGLGNTIYF.

J is TRBJ2-5 and V is TRBV5-1, with 9 bases fitting TRBD1. Germline CDR1 reads SGHRS; CDR2 reads YFSETQ. V gave up 5 bases and J gave up 2 bases; unmatched junction bases: 7. CDR3 size: 15 residues. The CDR3 spells CASSRDRVGQETQYF. Here the CDR3 DNA reads TGCGCCAGCAGTCGGGACAGGGTAGGACAAGAGACCCAGTACTTC.

This clone was recorded once. V is TRBV30 and J is TRBJ1-2; D is uncertain. The V end was cut by 4 bases, the J end by 2 bases, with 8 bases between. The CDR3 runs 12 residues. Germline V lookup: CDR1 GTSNPN, CDR2 SVGIG (reference sequence). CDR3 coding DNA: TGTGCCTGGATTGAGAACAACTATGGCTACACCTTC. Translating gives CAWIENNYGYTF.